The 12 T cell receptor beta chains listed next were all sequenced from one sample in a study of T cell responses to AZD1222 COVID-19 vaccine. The table came from immunoSEQ multiplex PCR; TCRdb's copy has only in-frame clones and leaves some out. This sample has approximately 100,000 clones; 90% occur once, and the top ten carry 1% to 1.5%. Here the sequenced sample was peripheral blood, taken on day 0 of AZD1222 vaccination. These receptors came from an adult in good health.

The rearrangement links TRBV6-5 to TRBJ2-3; tentatively, D is TRBD2 (5 bases). Germline V gene lookup returns CDR1 MNHEY and CDR2 SVGAGI. CDR3 size: 15 residues. The V end was cut by 6 bases, the J end by 2 bases, with 15 bases between. The CDR3: CASRQAEPSTDTQYF. Written as DNA, the CDR3 is TGTGCCAGCAGACAAGCGGAGCCCTCCACAGATACGCAGTATTTT.

This chain connects TRBV4-2 to TRBJ2-3; no definite D call. Trimming cost V 0 bases and J 0 bases, with 13 bases left between them. CDR1 and CDR2 from the germline V gene are LGHNA and YNFKEQ. This CDR3 has 17 amino acids. The CDR3, as DNA: TGTGCCAGCAGCCAAGATTTGACTCCTCCTAGCACAGATACGCAGTATTTT. Protein: CASSQDLTPPSTDTQYF.

The chain carries TRBV4-2 and TRBJ1-2, with 8 bases aligning to TRBD1. V lost 0 bases and J lost 7; bases outside the gene matches: 10. This CDR3 has 16 residues. CDR1 LGHNA and CDR2 YNFKEQ come from the germline V gene. CDR3 amino acids: CASSQDGVRTGSGYTF. CDR3 bases: TGTGCCAGCAGCCAAGATGGTGTAAGGACAGGGAGTGGCTACACCTTC.

The V and J genes are TRBV6-6 and TRBJ1-6, with D possibly being TRBD1 (5 bases). The germline CDR1 and CDR2 sequences are MNHNY and SVGAGI (reference sequence). Trimming pared 4 bases from V and 9 bases from J, leaving 10 bases between. The CDR3 spans 13 residues. The CDR3 loop is CASSLDSGSPLHF. The DNA for the CDR3 is TGTGCCAGCAGTTTAGACAGTGGTTCACCCCTCCACTTT.

The V gene is TRBV4-2, the J gene TRBJ2-3; 8 nucleotides agree with TRBD2. With V trimmed by 1 base and J by 6 bases, 3 bases remained unmatched. The CDR3 loop spans 14 amino acids. The germline gives CDR1 LGHNA, CDR2 YNFKEQ. CDR3 sequence (DNA): TGTGCCAGCAGCCAAGGGACTAGCTGGGATACGCAGTATTTT. Protein product: CASSQGTSWDTQYF.

This chain joins TRBV11-2 and TRBJ2-7, with TRBD1 identical over 7 bases. CDR3 size: 15 residues. Germline CDR1 and CDR2: SGHAT and FQNNGV. V lost 1 base and J lost 3; bases outside the gene matches: 6. In DNA, the CDR3 is TGTGCCAGCAGCTTAGCAAGGCAGGGGGTCTACGAGCAGTACTTC. Protein sequence: CASSLARQGVYEQYF.

V is TRBV12-3 or TRBV12-4 and J is TRBJ2-5; TRBD2 matches at 7 bases. The V gene end was trimmed by 3 bases and the J gene end by 3 bases; junction bases not matched to a gene: 1. The CDR3 length is 13 residues. CDR3 sequence (DNA): TGTGCCAGCAGTTTTGGGGGGGAAGAGACCCAGTACTTC. Residues: CASSFGGEETQYF.

V usage is TRBV25-1 and J usage is TRBJ1-2, with a possible D match to TRBD1 (5 bases). This CDR3 has 13 amino acids. Germline-derived CDR1 and CDR2 are MGHDK and SYGVNS. V dropped 3 bases and J dropped 4 bases, with 9 bases sitting between them. The CDR3 sequence is CASSDQGPYGYTF. CDR3 DNA sequence: TGTGCCAGCAGTGACCAGGGACCCTATGGCTACACCTTC.

This chain joins TRBV10-3 and TRBJ2-5; 10 bases line up with TRBD1. V lost 4 bases, J lost 5 bases, and 4 bases stayed unmatched. CDR1 and CDR2 (germline): ENHRY, SYGVKD. This CDR3 contains 14 residues. The CDR3 nucleotides read TGTGCCATCAGTGCTGGGACAGGGGTGGAGACCCAGTACTTC. This encodes CAISAGTGVETQYF.

This chain uses TRBV11-2 with TRBJ1-2; TRBD1 agrees at 10 bases. The CDR3 covers 15 residues. V lost 5 bases and J lost 7; bases outside the gene matches: 10. Germline V CDR1 and CDR2: SGHAT, FQNNGV. The CDR3 region has the DNA TGTGCCAGCAGCCACAACGCCGGACAGGGGGGTGGCTACACCTTC. Translating it yields CASSHNAGQGGGYTF.

The V gene is TRBV28, the J gene TRBJ1-3; no reliable D call. Germline CDR1 reads MDHEN; CDR2 reads SYDVKM. The CDR3 consists of 13 residues. V shed 3 bases and J shed 5 bases, with 8 bases lying between them. The CDR3 bases are TGTGCCAGCAGTTTCAATTTACGAAACACCATATATTTT. Residues: CASSFNLRNTIYF.

The chain has TRBV28 and TRBJ1-1, with D possibly being TRBD1 (5 bases). This CDR3 contains 15 residues. The ends were cut back, 3 bases at V and 1 base at J, with 12 bases in the middle. The germline gives CDR1 MDHEN, CDR2 SYDVKM. In nucleotides, the CDR3 is TGTGCCAGCAGTTTCGGGGGGACGGAGAACACTGAAGCTTTCTTT. Its translation: CASSFGGTENTEAFF.